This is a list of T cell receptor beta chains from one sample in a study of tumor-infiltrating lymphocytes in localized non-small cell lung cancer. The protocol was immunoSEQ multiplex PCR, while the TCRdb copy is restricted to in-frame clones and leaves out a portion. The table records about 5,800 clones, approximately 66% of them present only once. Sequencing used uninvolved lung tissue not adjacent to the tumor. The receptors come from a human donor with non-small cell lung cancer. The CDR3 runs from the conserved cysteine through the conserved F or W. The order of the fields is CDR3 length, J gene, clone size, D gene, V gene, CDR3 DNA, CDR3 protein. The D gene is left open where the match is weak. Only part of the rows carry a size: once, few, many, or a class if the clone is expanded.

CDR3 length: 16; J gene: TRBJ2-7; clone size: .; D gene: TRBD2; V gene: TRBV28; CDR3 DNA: TGTGCCAGCCTCATCGAGCGGGAGGCTTTTGGATACGAGCAGTACTTC; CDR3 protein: CASLIEREAFGYEQYF
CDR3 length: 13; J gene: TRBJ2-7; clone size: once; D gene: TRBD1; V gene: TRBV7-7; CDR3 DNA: TGTGCTAGCAGCCGACAGGGAAGTGGAGAGCAGTACTTC; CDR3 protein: CASSRQGSGEQYF
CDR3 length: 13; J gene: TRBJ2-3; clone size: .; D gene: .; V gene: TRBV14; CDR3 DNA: TGTGCCAGCAGCCAAGATTTTGGAGATACGCAGTATTTT; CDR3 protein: CASSQDFGDTQYF
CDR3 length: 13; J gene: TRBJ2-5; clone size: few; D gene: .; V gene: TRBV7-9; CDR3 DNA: TGTGCCAGCAGCTTAGGGGGACAAGAGACCCAGTACTTC; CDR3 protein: CASSLGGQETQYF
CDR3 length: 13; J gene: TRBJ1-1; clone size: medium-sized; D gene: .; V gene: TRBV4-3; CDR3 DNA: TGCGCCAGCAGTCTGACAGGGAACACTGAAGCTTTCTTT; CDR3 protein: CASSLTGNTEAFF
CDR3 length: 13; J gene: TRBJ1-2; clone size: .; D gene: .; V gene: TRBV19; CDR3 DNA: TGTGCCAGTTGTAGGGGCGCTAACTATGGCTACACCTTC; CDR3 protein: CASCRGANYGYTF
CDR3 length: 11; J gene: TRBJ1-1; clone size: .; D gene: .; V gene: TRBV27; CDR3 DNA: TGTGCCAGCAGAAGTTTCACTGAAGCTTTCTTT; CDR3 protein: CASRSFTEAFF
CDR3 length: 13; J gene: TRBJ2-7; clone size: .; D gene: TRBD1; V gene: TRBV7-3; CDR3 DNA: TGTGCCAGCAGCCCACGGGACAGGGGCGAGCAGTACTTC; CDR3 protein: CASSPRDRGEQYF
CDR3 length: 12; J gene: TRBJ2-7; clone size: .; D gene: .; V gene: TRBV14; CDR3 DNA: TGTGCCAGCAGCGGGATTGGGTACGAGCAGTACTTC; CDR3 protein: CASSGIGYEQYF
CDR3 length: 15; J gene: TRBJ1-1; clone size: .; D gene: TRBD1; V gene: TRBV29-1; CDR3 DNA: TGCAGCGTTGAAGCCCAGGGACAGGTTAACACTGAAGCTTTCTTT; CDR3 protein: CSVEAQGQVNTEAFF
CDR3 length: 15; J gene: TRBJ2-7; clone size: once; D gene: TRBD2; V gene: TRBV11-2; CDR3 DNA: TGTGCCAGCAGCTTGGGGGTTCGGGGGGCCTACGAGCAGTACTTC; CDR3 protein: CASSLGVRGAYEQYF
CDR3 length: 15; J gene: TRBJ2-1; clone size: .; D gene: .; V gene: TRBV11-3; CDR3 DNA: TGTGCCAGCAGCCCGGGACATCAAGAAGGTGATGAGCAGTTCTTC; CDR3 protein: CASSPGHQEGDEQFF
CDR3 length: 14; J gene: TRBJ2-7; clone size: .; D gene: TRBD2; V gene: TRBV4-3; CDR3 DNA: TGCGCCAGCAGCCTTAGTCTAGCGGGACGCGAGCAGTACTTC; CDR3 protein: CASSLSLAGREQYF
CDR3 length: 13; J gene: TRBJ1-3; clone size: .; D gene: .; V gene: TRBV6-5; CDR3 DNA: TGTGCCAGCAGGGGGCTCTCTGGAAACACCATATATTTT; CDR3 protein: CASRGLSGNTIYF
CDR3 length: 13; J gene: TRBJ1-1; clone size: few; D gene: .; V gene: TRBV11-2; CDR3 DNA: TGTGCCAGCAGCCCCACAGGGAACACTGAAGCTTTCTTT; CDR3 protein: CASSPTGNTEAFF
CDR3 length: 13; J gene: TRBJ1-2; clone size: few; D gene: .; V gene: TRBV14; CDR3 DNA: TGTGCCAGCAGCCGGAATTTAGCGTATGGCTACACCTTC; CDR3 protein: CASSRNLAYGYTF
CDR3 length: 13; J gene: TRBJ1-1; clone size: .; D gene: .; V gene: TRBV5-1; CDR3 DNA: TGCGCCAGCAGCTTTGGGTGGGACACTGAAGCTTTCTTT; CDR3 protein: CASSFGWDTEAFF
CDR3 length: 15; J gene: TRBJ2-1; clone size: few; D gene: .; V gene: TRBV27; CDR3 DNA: TGTGCCAGCAGCGCTGACCTAAAAGGAAGTAATGAGCAGTTCTTC; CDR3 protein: CASSADLKGSNEQFF
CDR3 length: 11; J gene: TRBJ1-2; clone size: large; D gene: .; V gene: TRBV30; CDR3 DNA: TGTGCCTGGAATACAGGGACCGGCTACACCTTC; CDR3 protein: CAWNTGTGYTF
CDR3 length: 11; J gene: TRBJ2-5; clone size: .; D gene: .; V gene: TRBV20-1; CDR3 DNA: TGCAGCTTCCTAGGACAAGAGACCCAGTACTTC; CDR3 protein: CSFLGQETQYF
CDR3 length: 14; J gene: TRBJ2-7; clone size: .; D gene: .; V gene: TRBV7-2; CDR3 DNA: TGTGCCAGCAGCTTGCGGGTTGGAGCCTACGAGCAGTACTTC; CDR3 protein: CASSLRVGAYEQYF
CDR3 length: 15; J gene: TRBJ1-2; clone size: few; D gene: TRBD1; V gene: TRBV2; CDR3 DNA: TGTGCCAGCACGAGACAGGGTCAAACTAACTATGGCTACACCTTC; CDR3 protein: CASTRQGQTNYGYTF
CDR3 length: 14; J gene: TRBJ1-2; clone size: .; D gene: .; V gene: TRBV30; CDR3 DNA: TGTGCCTGGAGGAGGAGGGAAGCTAACTATGGCTACACCTTC; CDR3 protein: CAWRRREANYGYTF
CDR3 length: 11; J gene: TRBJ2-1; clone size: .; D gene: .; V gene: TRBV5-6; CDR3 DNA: TGTGCCAGCAGCTTGTATAGTGAGCAGTTCTTC; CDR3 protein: CASSLYSEQFF
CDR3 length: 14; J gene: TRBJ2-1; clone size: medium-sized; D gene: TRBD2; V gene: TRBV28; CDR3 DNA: TGTGCCAGCAGTACTAGCGGGATATTGGATGAGCAGTTCTTC; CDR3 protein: CASSTSGILDEQFF